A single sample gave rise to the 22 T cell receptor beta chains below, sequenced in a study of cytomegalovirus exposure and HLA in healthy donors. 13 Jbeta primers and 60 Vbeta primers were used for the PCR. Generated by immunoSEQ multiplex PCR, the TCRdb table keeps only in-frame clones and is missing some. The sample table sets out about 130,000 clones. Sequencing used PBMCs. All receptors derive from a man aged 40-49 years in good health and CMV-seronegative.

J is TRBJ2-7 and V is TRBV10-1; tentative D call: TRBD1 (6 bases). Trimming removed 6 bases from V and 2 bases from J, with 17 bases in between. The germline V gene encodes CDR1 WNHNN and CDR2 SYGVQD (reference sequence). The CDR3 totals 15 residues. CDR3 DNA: TGCGCCAGCAGAGGACCAGGGGACACTCCCTACGAGCAGTACTTC. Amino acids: CASRGPGDTPYEQYF.

CDR3 DNA sequence: TGTGCCAGCAGGCCGGACAGGGGCTCGGCTGGCTACACCTTC. Residues: CASRPDRGSAGYTF. The chain joins TRBV2 to TRBJ1-2; TRBD1 aligns across 9 bases. V trimming: 6 bases; J trimming: 7 bases; junction bases outside the gene matches: 9. The CDR3 is 14 residues long. In germline, CDR1 is SNHLY, CDR2 FYNNEI.

CDR3 loop: CASSQDRGTSHNGEQFF. In DNA form, the CDR3 reads TGCGCCAGCAGCCAAGATCGCGGGACTAGCCATAACGGCGAGCAGTTCTTC. This chain links TRBV4-1 with TRBJ2-1; 9 positions match TRBD2. V was clipped by 0 bases and J by 10 bases; unmatched bases: 13. Germline loops: CDR1 MGHRA, CDR2 YSYEKL. There are 17 residues in the CDR3.

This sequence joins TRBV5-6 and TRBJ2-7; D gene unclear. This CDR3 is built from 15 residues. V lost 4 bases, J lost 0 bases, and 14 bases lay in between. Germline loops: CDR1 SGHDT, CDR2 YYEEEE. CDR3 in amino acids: CASSRVYRGSYEQYF. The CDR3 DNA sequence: TGTGCCAGCAGCCGGGTGTATAGAGGCTCCTACGAGCAGTACTTC.

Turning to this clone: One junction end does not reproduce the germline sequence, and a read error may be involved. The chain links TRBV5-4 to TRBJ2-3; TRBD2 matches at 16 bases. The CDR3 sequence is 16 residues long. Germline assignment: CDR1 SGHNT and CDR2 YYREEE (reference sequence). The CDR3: CVSSSGLAGGIYTQYF. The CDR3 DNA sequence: TGTGTCAGCAGCTCGGGACTAGCGGGAGGGATATATACGCAGTATTTT.

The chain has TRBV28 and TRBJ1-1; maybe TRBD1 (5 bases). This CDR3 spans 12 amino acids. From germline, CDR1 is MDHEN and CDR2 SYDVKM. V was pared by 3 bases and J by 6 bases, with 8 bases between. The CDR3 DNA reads TGTGCCAGCAGTTTGGGAGGGGCTGAAGCTTTCTTT. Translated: CASSLGGAEAFF.

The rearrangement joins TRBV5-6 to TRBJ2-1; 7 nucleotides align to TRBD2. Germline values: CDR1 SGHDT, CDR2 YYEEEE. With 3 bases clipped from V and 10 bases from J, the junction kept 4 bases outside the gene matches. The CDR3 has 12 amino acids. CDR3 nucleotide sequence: TGTGCCAGCAGCTATGGAGCGGGAGAGCAGTTCTTC. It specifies CASSYGAGEQFF.

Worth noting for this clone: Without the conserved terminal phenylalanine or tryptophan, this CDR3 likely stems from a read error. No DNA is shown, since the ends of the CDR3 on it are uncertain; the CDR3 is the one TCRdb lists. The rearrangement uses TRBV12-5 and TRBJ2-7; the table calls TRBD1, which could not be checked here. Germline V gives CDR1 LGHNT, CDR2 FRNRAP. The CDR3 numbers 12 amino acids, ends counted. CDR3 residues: CASGLGPPWQGS.

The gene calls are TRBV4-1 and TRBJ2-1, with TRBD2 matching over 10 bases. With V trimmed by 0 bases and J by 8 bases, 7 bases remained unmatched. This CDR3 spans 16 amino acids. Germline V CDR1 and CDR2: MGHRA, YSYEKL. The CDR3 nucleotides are TGCGCCAGCAGCCAAGATCCGGGACTAGCGAGGGATGAGCAGTTCTTC. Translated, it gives CASSQDPGLARDEQFF.

The DNA of the CDR3 is TGTGCCAGCAGCTTAGGCCTAGTCGACTATGGCTACACCTTC. Amino acids: CASSLGLVDYGYTF. The chain combines TRBV13 with TRBJ1-2; D gene uncertain. Germline V gene sequence: CDR1 PRHDT, CDR2 FYEKMQ (reference sequence). V was trimmed by 0 bases and J by 3 bases, leaving 8 bases between them. CDR3 length equals 14 residues. The full variable domain, completed using reference TRBV13 and TRBJ1-2, is AAGVIQSPRHLIKEKRETATLKCYPIPRHDTVYWYQQGPGQDPQFLISFYEKMQSDKGSIPDRFSAQQFSDYHSELNMSSLELGDSALYFCASSLGLVDYGYTFGSGTRLTVV.

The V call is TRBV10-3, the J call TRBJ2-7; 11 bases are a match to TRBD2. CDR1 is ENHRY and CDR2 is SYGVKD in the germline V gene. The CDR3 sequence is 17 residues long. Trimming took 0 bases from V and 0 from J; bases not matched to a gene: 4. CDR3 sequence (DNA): TGTGCCATCAGTGAGTCGAGCGGGACTAGCGGCTCCTACGAGCAGTACTTC. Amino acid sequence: CAISESSGTSGSYEQYF.

The CDR3 reads CASSFLGSSYNEQFF. The CDR3 DNA is TGTGCCAGCAGCTTCTTGGGGAGCTCCTACAATGAGCAGTTCTTC. J is TRBJ2-1 and V is TRBV11-2; TRBD2 is a possible D gene (5 bases). Between the trimmed V and J ends, which lost 3 bases and 0 bases, there was a span of 9 bases. The CDR3 has 15 residues. Per germline, CDR1 SGHAT and CDR2 FQNNGV.

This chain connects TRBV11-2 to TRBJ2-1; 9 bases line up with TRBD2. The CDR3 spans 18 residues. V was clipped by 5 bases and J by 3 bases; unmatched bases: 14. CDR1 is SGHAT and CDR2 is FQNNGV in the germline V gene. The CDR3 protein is CASSRLAATYEFYNEQFF. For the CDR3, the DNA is TGTGCCAGCAGCCGACTAGCGGCTACCTACGAGTTCTACAATGAGCAGTTCTTC. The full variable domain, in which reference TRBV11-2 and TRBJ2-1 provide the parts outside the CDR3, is EAGVAQSPRYKIIEKRQSVAFWCNPISGHATLYWYQQILGQGPKLLIQFQNNGVVDDSQLPKDRFSAERLKGVDSTLKIQPAKLEDSAVYLCASSRLAATYEFYNEQFFGPGTRLTVL.

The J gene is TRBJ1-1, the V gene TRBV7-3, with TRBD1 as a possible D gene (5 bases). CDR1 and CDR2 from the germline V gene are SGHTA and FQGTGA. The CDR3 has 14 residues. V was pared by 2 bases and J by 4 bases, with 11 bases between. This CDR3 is CASSLSQGGTEAFF. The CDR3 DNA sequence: TGTGCCAGCAGCTTATCGCAGGGAGGCACTGAAGCTTTCTTT. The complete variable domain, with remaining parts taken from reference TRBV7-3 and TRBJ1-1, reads GAGVSQTPSNKVTEKGKYVELRCDPISGHTALYWYRQSLGQGPEFLIYFQGTGAADDSGLPNDRFFAVRPEGSVSTLKIQRTERGDSAVYLCASSLSQGGTEAFFGQGTRLTVV.

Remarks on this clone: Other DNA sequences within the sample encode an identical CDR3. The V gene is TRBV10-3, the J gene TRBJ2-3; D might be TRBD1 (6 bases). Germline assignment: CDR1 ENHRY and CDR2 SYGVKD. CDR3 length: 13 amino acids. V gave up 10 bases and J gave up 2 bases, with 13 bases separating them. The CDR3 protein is CASRDTYTDTQYF. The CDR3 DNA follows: TGTGCCAGCCGGGACACTTACACAGATACGCAGTATTTT.

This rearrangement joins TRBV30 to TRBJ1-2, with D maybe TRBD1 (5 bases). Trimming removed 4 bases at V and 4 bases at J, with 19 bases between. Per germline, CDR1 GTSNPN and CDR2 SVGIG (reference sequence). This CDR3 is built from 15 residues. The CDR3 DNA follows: TGTGCCTGGACCCTTGGGGCAGGGCAAACCTATGGCTACACCTTC. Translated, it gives CAWTLGAGQTYGYTF.

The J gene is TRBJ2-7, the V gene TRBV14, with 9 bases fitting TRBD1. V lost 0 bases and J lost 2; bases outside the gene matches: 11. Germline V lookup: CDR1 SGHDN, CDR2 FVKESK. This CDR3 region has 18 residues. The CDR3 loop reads CASSQERGRGQGPYEQYF. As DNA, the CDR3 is TGTGCCAGCAGCCAAGAGAGGGGTAGGGGACAGGGACCCTACGAGCAGTACTTC.

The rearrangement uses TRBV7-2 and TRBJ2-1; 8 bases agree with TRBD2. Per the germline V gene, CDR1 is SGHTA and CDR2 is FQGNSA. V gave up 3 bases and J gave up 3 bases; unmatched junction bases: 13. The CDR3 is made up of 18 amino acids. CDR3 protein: CASSFREGRVPNYNEQFF. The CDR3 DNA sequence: TGTGCCAGCAGCTTCCGGGAGGGCCGGGTTCCGAACTACAATGAGCAGTTCTTC.

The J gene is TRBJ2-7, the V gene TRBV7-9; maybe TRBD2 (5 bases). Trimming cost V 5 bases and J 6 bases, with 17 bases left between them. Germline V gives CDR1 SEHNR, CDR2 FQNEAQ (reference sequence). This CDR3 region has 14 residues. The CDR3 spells CASSPGRAVGEQYF. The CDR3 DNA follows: TGTGCCAGCAGCCCGGGTCGAGCGGTCGGCGAGCAGTACTTC.

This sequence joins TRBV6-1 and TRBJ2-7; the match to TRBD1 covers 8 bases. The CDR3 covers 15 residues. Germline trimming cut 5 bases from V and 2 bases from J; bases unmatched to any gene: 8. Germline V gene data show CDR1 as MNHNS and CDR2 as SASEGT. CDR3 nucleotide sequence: TGTGCCAGCAGTCTCGACAGGGGTTCACCCTACGAGCAGTACTTC. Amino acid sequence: CASSLDRGSPYEQYF.

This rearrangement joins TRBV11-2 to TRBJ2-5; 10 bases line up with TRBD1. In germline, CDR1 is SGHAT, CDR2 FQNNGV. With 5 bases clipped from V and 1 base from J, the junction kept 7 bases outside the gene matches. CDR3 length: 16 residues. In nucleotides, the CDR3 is TGTGCCAGCAGCATGACAGGGGGCCCTATCCAAGAGACCCAGTACTTC. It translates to CASSMTGGPIQETQYF.

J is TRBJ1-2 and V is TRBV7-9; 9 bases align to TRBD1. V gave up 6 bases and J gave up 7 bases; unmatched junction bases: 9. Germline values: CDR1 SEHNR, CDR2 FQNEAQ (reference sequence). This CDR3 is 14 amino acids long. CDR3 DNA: TGTGCCAGCAGGGTTGGGGACAGGGCGCTTGGCTACACCTTC. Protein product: CASRVGDRALGYTF.